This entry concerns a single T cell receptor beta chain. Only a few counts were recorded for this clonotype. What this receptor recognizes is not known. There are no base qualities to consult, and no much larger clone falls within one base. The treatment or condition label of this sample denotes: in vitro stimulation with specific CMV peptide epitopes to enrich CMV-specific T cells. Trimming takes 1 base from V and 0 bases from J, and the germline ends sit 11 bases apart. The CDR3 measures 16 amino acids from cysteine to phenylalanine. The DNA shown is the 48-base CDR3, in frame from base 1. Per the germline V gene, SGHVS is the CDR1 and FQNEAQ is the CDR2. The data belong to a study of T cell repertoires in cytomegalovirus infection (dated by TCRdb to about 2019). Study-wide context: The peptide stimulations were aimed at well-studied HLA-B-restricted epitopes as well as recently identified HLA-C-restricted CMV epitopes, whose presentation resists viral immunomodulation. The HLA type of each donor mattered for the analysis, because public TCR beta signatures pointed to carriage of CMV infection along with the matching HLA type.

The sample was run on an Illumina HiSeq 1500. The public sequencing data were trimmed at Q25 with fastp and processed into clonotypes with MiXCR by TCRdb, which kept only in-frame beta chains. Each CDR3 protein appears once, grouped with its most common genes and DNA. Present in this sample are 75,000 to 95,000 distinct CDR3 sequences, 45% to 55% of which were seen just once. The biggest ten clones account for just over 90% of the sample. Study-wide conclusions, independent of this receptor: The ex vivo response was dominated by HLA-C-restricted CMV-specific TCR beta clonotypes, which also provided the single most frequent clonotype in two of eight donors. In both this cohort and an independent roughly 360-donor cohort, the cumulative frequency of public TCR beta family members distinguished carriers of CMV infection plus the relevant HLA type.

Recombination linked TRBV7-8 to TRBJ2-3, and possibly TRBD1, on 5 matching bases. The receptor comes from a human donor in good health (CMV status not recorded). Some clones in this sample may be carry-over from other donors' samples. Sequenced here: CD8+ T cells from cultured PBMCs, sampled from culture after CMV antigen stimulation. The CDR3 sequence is CASSLEAGMSTDTQYF. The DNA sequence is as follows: TGTGCCAGCAGCTTAGAGGCAGGGATGAGCACAGATACGCAGTATTTT.